In this sample, the clone carrying this T cell receptor beta chain turned up a few times. The data were obtained in a study of T cells in localized non-small cell lung cancer. V lost 1 base, J lost 4 bases, and 5 bases stayed unmatched. This CDR3 is 16 amino acids long. CDR1 is SGHTA and CDR2 is FQGNSA in the germline V gene. TCRdb keeps only in-frame clones here, not all; method: immunoSEQ multiplex PCR. The sample consists of tens of thousands of clones, roughly 85% of them appearing once. The sample in question was peripheral blood, obtained before any cancer treatment. The gene calls are TRBV7-2 and TRBJ2-2; TRBD2 matches 8 bases. The receptor was derived from a male donor aged 60 or over with stage III squamous cell lung carcinoma. CDR3 in amino acids: CASSLGGGHLTGELFF. The CDR3 coding sequence is TGTGCCAGCAGCTTAGGCGGGGGGCATCTCACCGGGGAGCTGTTTTTT. The whole variable domain, remainder taken from reference TRBV7-2 and TRBJ2-2, is GAGVSQSPSNKVTEKGKDVELRCDPISGHTALYWYRQSLGQGLEFLIYFQGNSAPDKSGLPSDRFSAERTGGSVSTLTIQRTQQEDSAVYLCASSLGGGHLTGELFFGEGSRLTVL.